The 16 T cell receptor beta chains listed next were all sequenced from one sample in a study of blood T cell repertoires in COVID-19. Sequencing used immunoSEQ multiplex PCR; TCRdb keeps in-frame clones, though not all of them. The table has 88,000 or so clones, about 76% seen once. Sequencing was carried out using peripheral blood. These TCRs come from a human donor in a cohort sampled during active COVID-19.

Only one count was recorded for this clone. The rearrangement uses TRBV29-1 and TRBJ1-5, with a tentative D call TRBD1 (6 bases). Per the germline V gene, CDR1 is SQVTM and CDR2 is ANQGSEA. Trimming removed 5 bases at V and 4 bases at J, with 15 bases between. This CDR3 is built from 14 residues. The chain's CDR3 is CSVPGDNINQPQHF. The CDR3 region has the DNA TGCAGCGTTCCAGGGGATAACATTAATCAGCCCCAGCATTTT.

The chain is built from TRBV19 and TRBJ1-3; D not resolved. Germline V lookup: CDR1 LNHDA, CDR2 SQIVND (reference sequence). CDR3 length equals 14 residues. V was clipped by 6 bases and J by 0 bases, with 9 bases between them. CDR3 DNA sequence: TGTGCCAGTAGGGACCGGGGCTCTGGAAACACCATATATTTT. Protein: CASRDRGSGNTIYF.

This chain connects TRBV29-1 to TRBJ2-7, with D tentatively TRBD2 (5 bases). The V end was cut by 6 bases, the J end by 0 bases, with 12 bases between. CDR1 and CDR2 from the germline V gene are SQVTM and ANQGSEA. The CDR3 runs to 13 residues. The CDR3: CSVRAESSYEQYF. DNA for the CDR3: TGCAGCGTGCGAGCGGAGAGCTCCTACGAGCAGTACTTC.

In DNA, the CDR3 is TGTGCCAGCAGCGTTACAGGGGGCACCTACAATGAGCAGTTCTTC. Protein: CASSVTGGTYNEQFF. This chain connects TRBV9 to TRBJ2-1, with 9 bases matching TRBD1. Per the germline V gene, CDR1 is SGDLS and CDR2 is YYNGEE. The CDR3 runs to 15 residues. The V and J ends lost 2 bases and 2 bases, in that order; junction bases with no gene match: 2.

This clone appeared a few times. The CDR3 nucleotides are TGTGCCAGCTCACTGACCGGGACAGGTGGGGGAGAGACCCAGTACTTC. This gives the protein CASSLTGTGGGETQYF. The rearrangement links TRBV18 to TRBJ2-5; 8 bases line up with TRBD1. Germline CDR1 is KGHSH and CDR2 is LQKENI. The CDR3 covers 16 residues. The junction had 11 bases not matched to a gene; V was cut back by 4 bases and J by 4 bases.

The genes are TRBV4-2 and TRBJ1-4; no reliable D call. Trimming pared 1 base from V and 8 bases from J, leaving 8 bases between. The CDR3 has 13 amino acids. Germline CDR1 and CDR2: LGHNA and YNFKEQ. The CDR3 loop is CASSQAESEKLFF. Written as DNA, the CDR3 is TGTGCCAGCAGCCAAGCCGAGTCAGAAAAACTGTTTTTT.

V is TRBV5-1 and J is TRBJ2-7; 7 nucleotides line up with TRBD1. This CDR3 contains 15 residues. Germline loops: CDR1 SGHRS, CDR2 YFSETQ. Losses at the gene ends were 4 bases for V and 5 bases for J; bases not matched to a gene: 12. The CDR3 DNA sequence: TGCGCCAGCAGCAATCCGGGACAGTGGGAAGACGAGCAGTACTTC. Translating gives CASSNPGQWEDEQYF.

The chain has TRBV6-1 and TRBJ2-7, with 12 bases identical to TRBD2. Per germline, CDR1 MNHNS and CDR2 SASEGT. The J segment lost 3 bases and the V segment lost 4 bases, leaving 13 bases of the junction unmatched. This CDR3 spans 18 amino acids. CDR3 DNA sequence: TGTGCCAGCAGTGGGGCCGGGACTAGCGGGCCAAGCTTCTACGAGCAGTACTTC. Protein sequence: CASSGAGTSGPSFYEQYF.

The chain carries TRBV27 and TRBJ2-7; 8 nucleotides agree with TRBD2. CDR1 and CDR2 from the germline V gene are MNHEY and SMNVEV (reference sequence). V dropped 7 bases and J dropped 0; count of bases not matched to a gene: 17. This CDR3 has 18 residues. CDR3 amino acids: CASITPEQRETASYEQYF. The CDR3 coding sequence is TGTGCCAGCATCACCCCCGAGCAGCGGGAGACAGCCTCCTACGAGCAGTACTTC.

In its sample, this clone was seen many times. The CDR3 DNA is TGTGCCAGCAGCGCCGGTACGAGACGGGTTAGCGGGAAACAAGAGACCCAGTACTTC. This gives the protein CASSAGTRRVSGKQETQYF. The chain recombines TRBV13 with TRBJ2-5, with 8 nucleotides matching TRBD2. Germline V gene lookup returns CDR1 PRHDT and CDR2 FYEKMQ (reference sequence). The CDR3 consists of 19 residues. The trim removed 5 bases at V and 2 bases at J, leaving 19 bases unmatched.

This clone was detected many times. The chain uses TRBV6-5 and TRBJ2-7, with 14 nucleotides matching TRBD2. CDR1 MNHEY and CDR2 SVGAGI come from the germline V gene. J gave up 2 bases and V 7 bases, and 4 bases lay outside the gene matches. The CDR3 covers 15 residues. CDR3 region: CASTSGLAGAYEQYF. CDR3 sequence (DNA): TGTGCCAGCACCTCGGGACTAGCGGGAGCCTACGAGCAGTACTTC.

The CDR3 DNA reads TGTGCCAGCAGCCCTGACAGTAGCTCCTACAATGAGCAGTTCTTC. Its protein is CASSPDSSSYNEQFF. The chain employs TRBV3-1 (or the pseudogene TRBV3-2) and TRBJ2-1, with D possibly matching TRBD1 (5 bases). Germline CDR1 and CDR2: LGHDT and YNNKEL (reference sequence). The CDR3 is made up of 15 amino acids. The germline V and J ends were trimmed by 4 bases and 0 bases, with 10 bases remaining between them.

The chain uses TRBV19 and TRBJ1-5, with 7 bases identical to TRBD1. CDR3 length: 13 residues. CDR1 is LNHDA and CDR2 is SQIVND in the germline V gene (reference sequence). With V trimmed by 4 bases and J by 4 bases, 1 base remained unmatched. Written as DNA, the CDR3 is TGTGCCAGTAGTACGGACAGGAATCAGCCCCAGCATTTT. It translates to CASSTDRNQPQHF.

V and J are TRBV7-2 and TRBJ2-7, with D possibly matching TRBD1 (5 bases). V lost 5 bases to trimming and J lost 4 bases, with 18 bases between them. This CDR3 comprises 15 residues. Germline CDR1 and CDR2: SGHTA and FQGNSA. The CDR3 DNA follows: TGTGCCAGCAGCGTCGCCCAGGGCTTCGGTTACGAGCAGTACTTC. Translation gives CASSVAQGFGYEQYF. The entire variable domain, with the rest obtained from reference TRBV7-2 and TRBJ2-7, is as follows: GAGVSQSPSNKVTEKGKDVELRCDPISGHTALYWYRQSLGQGLEFLIYFQGNSAPDKSGLPSDRFSAERTGGSVSTLTIQRTQQEDSAVYLCASSVAQGFGYEQYFGPGTRLTVT.

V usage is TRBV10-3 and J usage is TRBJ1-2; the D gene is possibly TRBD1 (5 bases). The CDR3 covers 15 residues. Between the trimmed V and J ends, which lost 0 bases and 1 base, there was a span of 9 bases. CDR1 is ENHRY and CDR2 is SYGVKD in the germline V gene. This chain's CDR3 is CAISESYRSNYGYTF. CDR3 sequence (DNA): TGTGCCATCAGTGAGTCTTACAGGAGTAACTATGGCTACACCTTC.

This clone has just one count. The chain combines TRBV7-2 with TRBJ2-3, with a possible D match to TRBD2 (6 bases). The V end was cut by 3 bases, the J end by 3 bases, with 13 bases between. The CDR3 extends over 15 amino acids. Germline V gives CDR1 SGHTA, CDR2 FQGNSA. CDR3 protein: CASSFRRESTDTQYF. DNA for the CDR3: TGTGCCAGCAGCTTCCGACGGGAGTCTACAGATACGCAGTATTTT.